This T cell receptor (beta chain) was documented in a study of blood T cells in healthy people across ages. Study information: Per two T cells, template switching captured roughly one barcoded beta molecule.

Then a second PCR, running roughly 7 to 11 cycles, was carried out with a sample-barcoded 5' primer and a J-beta primer mix. Sequencing yielded, for each sample, at least 3 million paired-end reads carrying CDR3. TCRdb reanalysed the 5' RACE reads using MiXCR and keeps one entry per CDR3 protein. This table holds under 950,000 distinct CDR3 sequences, around a fifth found once. This clonotype was seen many times. The CDR3 runs 14 residues. J was trimmed by 8 bases and V by 4 bases; bases with no gene match: 6. The germline CDR1 and CDR2 sequences are LGHDT and YNNKEL (reference sequence). The V and J genes are TRBV3-1 and TRBJ1-4; 8 bases agree with TRBD1. Input material: blood. This TCR was recovered from a man between 65 and 79 years old in good health. This CDR3 is CASSRQGISEKLFF. CDR3 DNA: TGTGCCAGCAGCCGACAGGGGATCAGCGAAAAACTGTTTTTT.